This record covers a single T cell receptor beta chain. The antigen is unknown. The sample belongs to a study of vaccination and CD4 T cells after COVID-19. Time point of the sample: late sampling 161 to 241 days after vaccination in a few convalescent patients. The V end lost 0 bases, the J end lost 4 bases, and 7 bases lay between the germline ends. This CDR3 contains 14 residues. Germline values: CDR1 LGHNA, CDR2 YSLEER. TCRdb redid the calling of the PCR reads with MiXCR, one entry per CDR3 protein. The sample consists of approximately 40,000 distinct CDR3 sequences, around 35% of them appearing once. The study, taken as a whole, reports: A median of around 90% of reactive clones, in convalescent patients, became evident only post-vaccination.

The chain recombines TRBV4-3 with TRBJ1-5, with D unresolved. The starting material was CD4+ T cells from blood, obtained about 7 months after SARS-CoV-2 vaccination. The TCR sequence derives from a human donor who had recovered from COVID-19. For the CDR3, the DNA is TGCGCCAGCAGCCAAGAATATCGGAATCAGCCCCAGCATTTT. Translating gives CASSQEYRNQPQHF.